The 26 T cell receptor beta chains below were found in one sample sequenced in a study of blood T cells in healthy people across ages. Then a second PCR, running roughly 7 to 11 cycles, was carried out with a sample-barcoded 5' primer and a J-beta primer mix. TCRdb called the 5' RACE reads again in MiXCR, with one record for every CDR3 protein. The table has about a million distinct CDR3 sequences, roughly half seen once. The sample was blood. These receptors all come from a woman aged 55 to 70 in good health.

This clonotype has just a few counts. The chain employs TRBV12-3 or TRBV12-4 and TRBJ2-3; 12 bases agree with TRBD2. The V gene end was trimmed by 6 bases and the J gene end by 2 bases; junction bases not matched to a gene: 6. The CDR3 runs 16 residues. The CDR3, as DNA: TGTGCCAGCAGATCCTGGACTAGCGGGGACACAGATACGCAGTATTTT. It encodes CASRSWTSGDTDTQYF.

This clonotype was seen a few times. The rearrangement links TRBV29-1 to TRBJ1-5, with 9 nucleotides matching TRBD1. The germline CDR1 and CDR2 sequences are SQVTM and ANQGSEA. Germline trimming cut 6 bases from V and 8 bases from J; bases unmatched to any gene: 5. The CDR3 length is 12 residues. As DNA, the CDR3 is TGCAGCGTACTGGACAGGGGCAAGCCCCAGCATTTT. Translated: CSVLDRGKPQHF.

Note on this clonotype: Since a much larger clone is just one base distant, this may be a read error. This chain uses TRBV27 with TRBJ2-7, with 7 bases aligning to TRBD2. The germline V gene has CDR1 MNHEY and CDR2 SMNVEV (reference sequence). The CDR3 runs to 16 residues. With V trimmed by 4 bases and J by 7 bases, 16 bases remained unmatched. CDR3 bases: TGTGCCAGCAGTTCTCTCGGGACTACCGAGGACAATGAGCAGTACTTC. Residues: CASSSLGTTEDNEQYF.

V is TRBV12-3 or TRBV12-4 and J is TRBJ2-7; tentative D call: TRBD1 (6 bases). V dropped 5 bases and J dropped 7 bases, with 18 bases sitting between them. The CDR3 has 14 amino acids. CDR3 coding DNA: TGTGCCAGCAGTCCCAGGGGAGCGCCCCGGGAGCAGTACTTC. It yields the protein CASSPRGAPREQYF.

This clonotype is a singleton in its sample. The J gene is TRBJ2-7, the V gene TRBV7-2, with a tentative D call TRBD2 (5 bases). V lost 4 bases, J lost 5 bases, and 9 bases lay in between. This CDR3 region has 12 residues. Germline CDR1 SGHTA, CDR2 FQGNSA. The CDR3 coding sequence is TGTGCCAGCAGCTCCTTCGGGGACGAGCAGTACTTC. As protein: CASSSFGDEQYF.

This rearrangement joins TRBV6-2 or TRBV6-3 to TRBJ2-1; D possibly corresponds to TRBD2 (6 bases). CDR1 is MNHEY and CDR2 is SVGEGT in the germline V gene. V was trimmed by 7 bases and J by 2 bases, leaving 15 bases between them. CDR3 length: 15 amino acids. The CDR3 here is CASILRAGTYNEQFF. CDR3 DNA: TGTGCCAGCATCCTCCGGGCGGGAACCTACAATGAGCAGTTCTTC.

This clonotype was observed at least ten times. The chain recombines TRBV28 with TRBJ2-5; 11 bases line up with TRBD2. The CDR3 loop spans 16 amino acids. Unmatched junction bases numbered 6, after V lost 5 bases and J lost 1 base. The V gene's germline CDR1 is MDHEN and CDR2 SYDVKM. The CDR3 coding sequence is TGTGCCAGCAGTCCCCTCGGACTAGCGGGCCAAGAGACCCAGTACTTC. Protein product: CASSPLGLAGQETQYF.

This chain connects TRBV7-9 to TRBJ2-7, with TRBD1 matching over 7 bases. CDR1 and CDR2 from the germline V gene are SEHNR and FQNEAQ (reference sequence). Trimming removed 5 bases from V and 2 bases from J; junction bases left unmatched: 6. The CDR3 is 14 residues long. CDR3 loop: CASSRGQAPYEQYF. The CDR3 nucleotides are TGTGCCAGCAGCCGTGGACAGGCTCCCTACGAGCAGTACTTC.

The chain has TRBV4-3 and TRBJ2-5; D gene uncertain. V was clipped by 0 bases and J by 5 bases, with 10 bases between them. The CDR3 is 14 amino acids. The germline V gene has CDR1 LGHNA and CDR2 YSLEER. The CDR3 sequence is CASSQDSHMETQYF. In DNA form, the CDR3 reads TGCGCCAGCAGCCAAGATTCTCACATGGAGACCCAGTACTTC.

The chain is built from TRBV29-1 and TRBJ2-3, with D possibly being TRBD1 (6 bases). The length of the CDR3 is 15 residues. Trimming removed 5 bases from V and 3 bases from J, with 18 bases in between. The germline V gene has CDR1 SQVTM and CDR2 ANQGSEA. This CDR3 is CSVPPAGVITDTQYF. CDR3 sequence (DNA): TGCAGCGTTCCCCCAGCAGGGGTTATAACAGATACGCAGTATTTT.

In this sample, this clonotype turned up a few times. CDR3 DNA: TGCAGCGTAATGAATCAGGGTTCACGCGAGCAGTACTTC. Amino acid sequence: CSVMNQGSREQYF. This chain links TRBV29-1 with TRBJ2-4, with TRBD1 as a possible D gene (5 bases). The J call may be faulty, since TRBJ2-7 better matches the DNA end. Germline values: CDR1 SQVTM, CDR2 ANQGSEA. This CDR3 comprises 13 residues.

This clonotype has a handful of counts. This chain uses TRBV27 with TRBJ2-7, with D hard to call. The CDR3 covers 14 residues. Trimming took 5 bases from V and 9 from J, leaving 20 bases between them. The germline CDR1 and CDR2 sequences are MNHEY and SMNVEV (reference sequence). CDR3 nucleotides: TGTGCCAGCAGTGCTAATGCGGTCACCAGTAGGCAGTACTTC. Its translation is CASSANAVTSRQYF.

The J gene is TRBJ2-7, the V gene TRBV3-1; D not certain. Germline-derived CDR1 and CDR2 are LGHDT and YNNKEL (reference sequence). The CDR3 contains 14 residues. V shed 0 bases and J shed 2 bases, with 8 bases lying between them. This chain's CDR3 is CASSQDAGAYEQYF. The CDR3 coding sequence is TGTGCCAGCAGCCAAGATGCAGGCGCCTACGAGCAGTACTTC.

This clonotype has at least ten counts. The chain is built from TRBV20-1 and TRBJ2-5, with unresolved D. CDR1 and CDR2 from the germline V gene are DFQATT and SNEGSKA (reference sequence). This CDR3 has 13 residues. The V and J ends lost 6 bases and 3 bases respectively, with 14 bases between them. As DNA, the CDR3 is TGCAGTGCCCCCTTTTTTAACAAAGAGACCCAGTACTTC. This translates into CSAPFFNKETQYF.

This clonotype came up a few times. The chain joins TRBV3-1 to TRBJ1-2; no firm D call. This CDR3 has 14 amino acids. Trimming took off 0 bases at V and 2 bases at J, with 7 bases between the two ends. Per the germline V gene, CDR1 is LGHDT and CDR2 is YNNKEL (reference sequence). Here the CDR3 DNA reads TGTGCCAGCAGCCAAGACTTGACAAACTATGGCTACACCTTC. Amino acid sequence: CASSQDLTNYGYTF.

This clonotype has at least ten counts. The chain couples TRBV7-2 to TRBJ2-5; 8 bases align to TRBD2. Germline CDR1 reads SGHTA; CDR2 reads FQGNSA. This CDR3 spans 13 amino acids. After removal of 5 bases from V and 5 bases from J, the junction contained 4 bases not matched to a gene. The CDR3 protein is CASSRLAGETQYF. Here the CDR3 DNA reads TGTGCCAGCAGCCGTCTAGCGGGCGAGACCCAGTACTTC.

This clonotype was detected a few times. J is TRBJ2-4 and V is TRBV14; D is unclear. The assigned J gene may be wrong: the sequence end matches TRBJ2-7 better. Germline-derived CDR1 and CDR2 are SGHDN and FVKESK. This CDR3 contains 13 residues. CDR3 residues: CASSRTLADEQYF. In DNA form, the CDR3 reads TGTGCCAGCAGCCGCACTTTGGCGGACGAGCAGTACTTC.

This clonotype was detected only a few times. The V call is TRBV29-1, the J call TRBJ2-2; no reliable D call. The V gene's germline CDR1 is SQVTM and CDR2 ANQGSEA. CDR3 length equals 14 residues. Trimming stripped 5 bases from V and 1 base from J, with 11 bases between. The CDR3 DNA reads as TGCAGCGTTCCCGGCGTACTGAACACCGGGGAGCTGTTTTTT. This sequence encodes CSVPGVLNTGELFF.

The V call is TRBV11-1, the J call TRBJ2-1; 10 bases agree with TRBD2. This CDR3 spans 18 amino acids. Per germline, CDR1 SGHAT and CDR2 FQDESV (reference sequence). Unmatched junction bases numbered 19, after V lost 4 bases and J lost 10 bases. The CDR3 nucleotides are TGTGCCAGCAGCTCGTACGCCACCAGGACTAGCGGAATCACCGAGCAGTTCTTC. It translates to CASSSYATRTSGITEQFF. The entire variable domain, with the rest obtained from reference TRBV11-1 and TRBJ2-1, is as follows: EAEVAQSPRYKITEKSQAVAFWCDPISGHATLYWYRQILGQGPELLVQFQDESVVDDSQLPKDRFSAERLKGVDSTLKIQPAELGDSAMYLCASSSYATRTSGITEQFFGPGTRLTVL.

This clonotype was detected only a few times. The junction and the germline gene differ at one end; a read error may be behind it. This chain uses TRBV6-1 with TRBJ1-2; the D is unclear. Germline CDR1 and CDR2: MNHNS and SASEGT. The CDR3 sequence is 13 residues long. DNA for the CDR3: TGTGCCAGCAGTGTTTTCGTGGCCTATGGTTACACCTTC. The encoded protein is CASSVFVAYGYTF.

This clonotype was counted only a few times. This chain links TRBV12-5 with TRBJ2-2, with 7 bases matching TRBD2. V shed 5 bases, J shed 5 bases, and the junction held 11 bases outside the gene matches. This CDR3 comprises 16 residues. CDR1 LGHNT and CDR2 FRNRAP come from the germline V gene. DNA of the CDR3: TGTGCTAGTGGTCCCAATGCAGCGGGAAGAACCGGGGAGCTGTTTTTT. It codes for CASGPNAAGRTGELFF. The full variable domain, with the rest looked up from reference TRBV12-5 and TRBJ2-2, is DARVTQTPRHKVTEMGQEVTMRCQPILGHNTVFWYRQTMMQGLELLAYFRNRAPLDDSGMPKDRFSAEMPDATLATLKIQPSEPRDSAVYFCASGPNAAGRTGELFFGEGSRLTVL.

The chain links TRBV24-1 to TRBJ2-1, with 10 bases that match TRBD2. CDR1 is KGHDR and CDR2 is SFDVKD in the germline V gene. This CDR3 has 15 residues. J gave up 10 bases and V 4 bases, and 9 bases lay outside the gene matches. CDR3 in amino acids: CATSDPSGGQDEQFF. The CDR3 DNA is TGTGCCACCAGTGACCCTAGCGGGGGACAGGACGAGCAGTTCTTC.

Ten or more counts support this clonotype. This chain uses TRBV12-3 or TRBV12-4 with TRBJ2-5; TRBD2 agrees at 9 bases. V lost 5 bases, J lost 5 bases, and 6 bases stayed unmatched. This CDR3 contains 14 residues. The DNA of the CDR3 is TGTGCCAGCAGTGTTAGCGGGAGAGTTGAGACCCAGTACTTC. It translates to CASSVSGRVETQYF.

This sequence joins TRBV6-5 and TRBJ2-5; D might be TRBD1 (6 bases). The CDR3 loop spans 17 amino acids. The V gene's germline CDR1 is MNHEY and CDR2 SVGAGI. V dropped 2 bases and J dropped 1 base, with 17 bases sitting between them. CDR3 protein: CASSYGNARGFQETQYF. The CDR3 coding sequence is TGTGCCAGCAGTTACGGCAACGCCAGGGGATTCCAAGAGACCCAGTACTTC.

This clonotype was seen a handful of times. This chain joins TRBV7-8 and TRBJ1-1; D not certain. The CDR3 has 14 amino acids. With 5 bases removed from V and 7 bases from J, the gap between germline ends came to 17 bases. The germline V gene has CDR1 SGHVS and CDR2 FQNEAQ. This CDR3 is CASSRYPIIGEAFF. The CDR3, as DNA: TGTGCCAGCAGCCGCTACCCGATTATCGGTGAAGCTTTCTTT.

The gene calls are TRBV11-2 and TRBJ1-4; D gene unclear. Germline lookup yields CDR1 SGHAT and CDR2 FQNNGV. The CDR3 has 13 amino acids. Trimming cost V 5 bases and J 7 bases, with 11 bases left between them. CDR3 sequence: CASSPAGAEKLFF. DNA for the CDR3: TGTGCCAGCAGCCCCGCAGGCGCTGAAAAACTGTTTTTT. Using reference TRBV11-2 and TRBJ1-4 for the parts outside the CDR3, the full variable domain is EAGVAQSPRYKIIEKRQSVAFWCNPISGHATLYWYQQILGQGPKLLIQFQNNGVVDDSQLPKDRFSAERLKGVDSTLKIQPAKLEDSAVYLCASSPAGAEKLFFGSGTQLSVL.